The rows below give T cell receptor beta chains drawn from one sample of a study of post-analysis software for immune sequencing data. Each CDR3 protein gets one entry after TCRdb re-called the PCR reads with MiXCR. The table shows 500,000 to 600,000 distinct CDR3 sequences, with around 40% occurring only once. Sequencing input: blood. The receptor set was obtained from a girl aged 10 to 17 with multiple sclerosis. The CDR3 runs from the conserved cysteine through the conserved F or W. Fields, in order: J gene, V gene, clone size, D gene, CDR3 protein, CDR3 DNA. D genes are given only for firm matches. Some rows mark clone size as missing; the rest say once, few, many or name a class of expanded clone.

J gene: TRBJ1-1; V gene: TRBV6-5; clone size: few; D gene: TRBD1; CDR3 protein: CASSEQGGNTEAFF; CDR3 DNA: TGTGCCAGCAGTGAACAGGGGGGGAACACTGAAGCTTTCTTT
J gene: TRBJ2-1; V gene: TRBV13; clone size: NA; D gene: NA; CDR3 protein: CASSLLPGDNEQFF; CDR3 DNA: TGTGCCAGCAGCTTACTACCGGGTGACAATGAGCAGTTCTTC
J gene: TRBJ2-6; V gene: TRBV12-3/TRBV12-4; clone size: many; D gene: NA; CDR3 protein: CASSSSSGANVLTF; CDR3 DNA: TGTGCCAGCAGCTCTTCATCCGGGGCCAACGTCCTGACTTTC
J gene: TRBJ1-5; V gene: TRBV12-3/TRBV12-4; clone size: NA; D gene: TRBD1; CDR3 protein: CASSPSRGQSNQPQHF; CDR3 DNA: TGTGCCAGCAGCCCTAGCAGGGGGCAGAGCAATCAGCCCCAGCATTTT
J gene: TRBJ2-7; V gene: TRBV5-1; clone size: NA; D gene: NA; CDR3 protein: CASSSGGDEQYF; CDR3 DNA: TGCGCCAGCAGCTCGGGCGGGGATGAGCAGTACTTC
J gene: TRBJ2-5; V gene: TRBV5-1; clone size: NA; D gene: TRBD2; CDR3 protein: CASSLTMSGGLQETQYF; CDR3 DNA: TGCGCCAGCAGCTTGACCATGAGCGGGGGCCTCCAAGAGACCCAGTACTTC
J gene: TRBJ2-5; V gene: TRBV18; clone size: NA; D gene: NA; CDR3 protein: CASSPLARETQYF; CDR3 DNA: TGTGCCAGCTCACCACTAGCGAGGGAGACCCAGTACTTC
J gene: TRBJ1-2; V gene: TRBV5-1; clone size: few; D gene: NA; CDR3 protein: CASSLAVSNYGYTF; CDR3 DNA: TGCGCCAGCAGCTTGGCAGTCTCTAACTATGGCTACACCTTC
J gene: TRBJ2-3; V gene: TRBV6-1; clone size: NA; D gene: NA; CDR3 protein: CASSEAAYSSNTQYF; CDR3 DNA: TGTGCCAGCAGTGAAGCCGCGTACAGCTCTAATACGCAGTATTTT
J gene: TRBJ2-6; V gene: TRBV2; clone size: few; D gene: TRBD1; CDR3 protein: CASGQAGANVLTF; CDR3 DNA: TGTGCCAGCGGACAGGCCGGGGCCAACGTCCTGACTTTC
J gene: TRBJ1-2; V gene: TRBV7-2; clone size: NA; D gene: TRBD1; CDR3 protein: CASSFNRGDYGYTF; CDR3 DNA: TGTGCCAGCAGCTTCAACAGGGGAGACTATGGCTACACCTTC
J gene: TRBJ2-3; V gene: TRBV12-3/TRBV12-4; clone size: few; D gene: NA; CDR3 protein: CASSTRDAAYTDTQYF; CDR3 DNA: TGTGCCAGCAGTACTCGGGACGCGGCATACACAGATACGCAGTATTTT
J gene: TRBJ2-3; V gene: TRBV7-2; clone size: NA; D gene: TRBD2; CDR3 protein: CASSFSGRAPTDTQYF; CDR3 DNA: TGTGCCAGCAGTTTTAGCGGGAGGGCCCCCACAGATACGCAGTATTTT
J gene: TRBJ2-5; V gene: TRBV7-3; clone size: NA; D gene: NA; CDR3 protein: CASSLGPTQETQYF; CDR3 DNA: TGTGCCAGCAGCTTAGGACCAACCCAAGAGACCCAGTACTTC
J gene: TRBJ2-3; V gene: TRBV20-1; clone size: few; D gene: NA; CDR3 protein: CSASGEALSDTQYF; CDR3 DNA: TGCAGTGCTAGTGGGGAGGCCCTCTCAGATACGCAGTATTTT
J gene: TRBJ2-1; V gene: TRBV7-2; clone size: few; D gene: TRBD2; CDR3 protein: CASSSGTSGVGEQFF; CDR3 DNA: TGTGCCAGCAGCTCGGGGACTAGCGGTGTGGGTGAGCAGTTCTTC
J gene: TRBJ2-7; V gene: TRBV6-5; clone size: NA; D gene: TRBD2; CDR3 protein: CASSKTSYGYEQYF; CDR3 DNA: TGTGCCAGCAGCAAGACTAGCTACGGCTACGAGCAGTACTTC
J gene: TRBJ1-2; V gene: TRBV3-1; clone size: NA; D gene: TRBD1; CDR3 protein: CASSPQPLGTAFDGYTF; CDR3 DNA: TGTGCCAGCAGCCCACAACCTCTCGGGACAGCCTTCGATGGCTACACCTTC
J gene: TRBJ2-1; V gene: TRBV27; clone size: NA; D gene: NA; CDR3 protein: CASSPRRYNEQFF; CDR3 DNA: TGTGCCAGCAGTCCGCGACGGTACAATGAGCAGTTCTTC
J gene: TRBJ2-7; V gene: TRBV20-1; clone size: few; D gene: TRBD2; CDR3 protein: CSARDKRGVPYEQYF; CDR3 DNA: TGCAGTGCTAGAGATAAACGGGGGGTTCCCTACGAGCAGTACTTC
J gene: TRBJ1-2; V gene: TRBV5-1; clone size: NA; D gene: TRBD1; CDR3 protein: CASSLAGTAKQVYGYTF; CDR3 DNA: TGCGCCAGCAGCTTGGCCGGGACAGCCAAGCAGGTCTATGGCTACACCTTC
J gene: TRBJ2-7; V gene: TRBV4-2; clone size: NA; D gene: NA; CDR3 protein: CASSQSTGLTGAYEQYF; CDR3 DNA: TGTGCCAGCAGCCAATCAACCGGACTAACGGGAGCCTACGAGCAGTACTTC
J gene: TRBJ2-1; V gene: TRBV13; clone size: NA; D gene: NA; CDR3 protein: CASSLVLGGRDYNEQFF; CDR3 DNA: TGTGCCAGCAGCTTAGTTCTCGGGGGACGAGACTACAATGAGCAGTTCTTC
J gene: TRBJ2-7; V gene: TRBV29-1; clone size: few; D gene: NA; CDR3 protein: CSVEGVGVASYEQYF; CDR3 DNA: TGCAGCGTTGAGGGCGTAGGAGTGGCCTCCTACGAGCAGTACTTC
J gene: TRBJ1-2; V gene: TRBV4-1; clone size: NA; D gene: NA; CDR3 protein: CASSQDPATNYGYTF; CDR3 DNA: TGCGCCAGCAGCCAAGACCCAGCTACTAACTATGGCTACACCTTC
J gene: TRBJ1-2; V gene: TRBV20-1; clone size: NA; D gene: NA; CDR3 protein: CSHDRIYGYTF; CDR3 DNA: TGCAGTCATGACAGAATCTATGGCTACACCTTC
J gene: TRBJ2-7; V gene: TRBV6-1; clone size: NA; D gene: TRBD1; CDR3 protein: CASSAEGGTGGYEQYF; CDR3 DNA: TGTGCCAGCAGTGCCGAGGGAGGGACAGGGGGCTATGAGCAGTACTTC
J gene: TRBJ2-5; V gene: TRBV12-3/TRBV12-4; clone size: NA; D gene: NA; CDR3 protein: CASRYRSETQYF; CDR3 DNA: TGTGCCAGCAGATATCGAAGTGAGACCCAGTACTTC
J gene: TRBJ2-5; V gene: TRBV27; clone size: NA; D gene: NA; CDR3 protein: CASSPETTLWETQYF; CDR3 DNA: TGTGCCAGCAGTCCAGAGACCACCCTATGGGAGACCCAGTACTTC